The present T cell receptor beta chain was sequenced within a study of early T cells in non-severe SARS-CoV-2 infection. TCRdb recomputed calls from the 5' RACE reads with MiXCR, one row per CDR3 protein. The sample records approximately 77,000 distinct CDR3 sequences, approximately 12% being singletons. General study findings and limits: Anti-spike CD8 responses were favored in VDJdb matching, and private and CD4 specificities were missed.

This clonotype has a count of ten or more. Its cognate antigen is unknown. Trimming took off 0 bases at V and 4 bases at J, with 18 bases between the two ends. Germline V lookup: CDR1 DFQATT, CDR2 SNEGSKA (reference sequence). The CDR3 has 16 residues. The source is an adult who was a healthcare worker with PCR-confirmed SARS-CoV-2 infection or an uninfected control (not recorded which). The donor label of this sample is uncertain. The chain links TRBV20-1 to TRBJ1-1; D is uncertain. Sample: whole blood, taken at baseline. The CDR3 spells CSARDIARSGSTEAFF. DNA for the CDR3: TGCAGTGCTAGAGATATCGCGAGAAGTGGGAGCACTGAAGCTTTCTTT.